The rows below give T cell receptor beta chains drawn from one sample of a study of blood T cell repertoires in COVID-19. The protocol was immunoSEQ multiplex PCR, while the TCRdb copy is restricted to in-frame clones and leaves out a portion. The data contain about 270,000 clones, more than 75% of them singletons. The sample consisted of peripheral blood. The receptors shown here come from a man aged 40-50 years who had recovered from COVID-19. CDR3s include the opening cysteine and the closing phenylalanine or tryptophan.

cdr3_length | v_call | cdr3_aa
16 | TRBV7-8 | CASSLVPSGRGETQYF
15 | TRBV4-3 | CASSQAGLNTDTQYF
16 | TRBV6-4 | CASSEGGNSSGNTIYF
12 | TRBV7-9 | CASSSTGDGYTF
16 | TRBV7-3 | CASSSATSGRSGELFF
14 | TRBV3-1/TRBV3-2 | CASSYGGLGNEQFF
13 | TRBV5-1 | CASSTLLQETQYF
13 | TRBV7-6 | CASSLAGGNTQYF
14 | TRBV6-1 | CASSEAGATGELFF
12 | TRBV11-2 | CASSSGVPGQFF
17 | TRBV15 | CATSRDRMDSGAWEQYF
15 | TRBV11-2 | CASSLGDRGSGEQYF
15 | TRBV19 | CASSYQGQGFAEAFF
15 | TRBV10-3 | CATRGWTGANQPQHF
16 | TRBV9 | CASSARDPQGGYGYTF
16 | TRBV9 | CASSVAGAGTNNEQFF
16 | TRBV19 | CASSIVAGVSTDTQYF
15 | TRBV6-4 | CASSDSKGGVDTQYF